These T cell receptor beta chains were read from a single sample in a study of cytomegalovirus exposure and HLA in healthy donors. Profiling relied on immunoSEQ multiplex PCR, and the TCRdb table lists in-frame clones only, not all of them. Of approximately 150,000 clones listed, 82% are singletons. Sequenced sample: PBMCs. These receptor sequences come from a man aged 18-30 years in good health and CMV-seropositive. The CDR3 runs from the conserved cysteine through the conserved F or W. A D gene is named only where the DNA matches it firmly. A clone size is listed for some rows: how often the clone was seen (once, few, many), or a class if it is expanded.

j_call	d_call	clone_size	v_call	cdr3_nt	cdr3_aa
TRBJ2-7	.	.	TRBV9	TGTGCCAGCAGCAACATCTACGAGCAGTACTTC	CASSNIYEQYF
TRBJ1-2	.	.	TRBV19	TGTGCCACCACAGACGGAAGCATCGGGAATGGCTACACCTTC	CATTDGSIGNGYTF
TRBJ1-5	TRBD1	.	TRBV12-5	TGTGCTAGTGGTTTGGTACTGGTCAGGGGGTTCAATCAGCCCCAGCATTTT	CASGLVLVRGFNQPQHF
TRBJ1-1	TRBD1	.	TRBV5-1	TGCGCCAGCAGCTTGGGTGACAGGGCGACCACTGAAGCTTTCTTT	CASSLGDRATTEAFF
TRBJ1-6	TRBD1	.	TRBV5-1	TGCGCCAGCAGCACAGGGGAACAGTATAATTCACCCCTCCACTTT	CASSTGEQYNSPLHF
TRBJ2-7	.	.	TRBV25-1	TGTGCCAGCAGTGTACTTGCGGAGCAGTACTTC	CASSVLAEQYF
TRBJ2-3	TRBD1	once	TRBV28	TGTGCCAGCAGTTCACACCGGGACAGGGGCACAGATACGCAGTATTTT	CASSSHRDRGTDTQYF
TRBJ2-7	TRBD2	.	TRBV6-1	TGTGCCAGCAGTCGAGGCGGGACTAGCGGCTACGAGCAGTACTTC	CASSRGGTSGYEQYF
TRBJ1-1	TRBD1	.	TRBV28	TGTGCCAGCAGTTTGGTCGAGACAGGGCTAAATGCTGAAGCTTTCTTT	CASSLVETGLNAEAFF
TRBJ2-2	TRBD2	.	TRBV30	TGTGCCTGGAGGGCTAGCGGGAGCGGTGGTATCGGGGAGCTGTTTTTT	CAWRASGSGGIGELFF
TRBJ2-5	.	.	TRBV28	TGTGCCAGCAGTTTATCCCCGTCGAGGACCCAGTACTTC	CASSLSPSRTQYF
TRBJ2-1	.	.	TRBV6-5	TGTGCCAGCAGTTACTCCTCAGGGAACACCTACAATGAGCAGTTCTTC	CASSYSSGNTYNEQFF
TRBJ2-3	TRBD2	.	TRBV7-8	TGTGCCAGCAGCTTAAGTCGGGAGGGTTCAGATACGCAGTATTTT	CASSLSREGSDTQYF
TRBJ1-1	.	.	TRBV19	TGTGCCAGTAGTATCACCCCGGGGTCGGCATCGGCTTTCTTT	CASSITPGSASAFF
TRBJ1-5	.	.	TRBV19	TGTGCCAGTAGTATTGGGGGGGTTAGCAATCAGCCCCAGCATTTT	CASSIGGVSNQPQHF
TRBJ2-3	.	once	TRBV2	TGTACTACACGGGGCAGCGGGCAATACACAGATACGCAGTATTTT	CTTRGSGQYTDTQYF
TRBJ2-2	.	.	TRBV6-1	TGTGCCAGCAGCCATGACGGGAGCACCGGGGAGCTGTTTTTT	CASSHDGSTGELFF
TRBJ2-4	TRBD1	.	TRBV7-8	TGTGCCAGCAGCCCCCACAGGGGGGCAACCAAAAACATTCAGTACTTC	CASSPHRGATKNIQYF
TRBJ2-5	.	.	TRBV7-6	TGTGCCAGCAGCTCCGAGGGCAGGGAGACCCAGTACTTC	CASSSEGRETQYF
TRBJ1-2	TRBD1	.	TRBV28	TGTGCCAGCAGTGGACAGGGGGCTTTCTATGGCTACACCTTC	CASSGQGAFYGYTF
TRBJ2-7	.	.	TRBV5-1	TGCGCCAGCAGCTTGGATAGCGGGACAGGGATTGCCCTCTACGAGCAGTACTTC	CASSLDSGTGIALYEQYF
TRBJ2-7	.	.	TRBV9	TGTGCCAGCAGCGTAGATCCGGGAGCCTACGAGCAGTACTTC	CASSVDPGAYEQYF
TRBJ1-2	.	.	TRBV7-8	TGTGCCAGCAGCTTAGTAGGGGGTCAGAGTGGCTACACCTTC	CASSLVGGQSGYTF
TRBJ2-1	TRBD1	.	TRBV6-5	TGTGCCAGCAGTCCGGGACAGGGGGGTGGTGAGCAGTTCTTC	CASSPGQGGGEQFF
TRBJ1-5	.	.	TRBV2	TGTGCCAGCAGTGAAAGACATAGCAATCAGCCCCAGCATTTT	CASSERHSNQPQHF
TRBJ1-5	.	.	TRBV4-1	TGCGCCAGCAGCCAAGCCCAGGGAACGCAGCCCCAGCATTTT	CASSQAQGTQPQHF
TRBJ2-2	.	.	TRBV19	TGTGCCAGTAGTATCCTTTCAGGGAACACCGGGGAGCTGTTTTTT	CASSILSGNTGELFF
TRBJ2-7	.	once	TRBV6-1	TGTGCCAGCAGGGCGACAGGCGAGCGCGAGCAGTACTTC	CASRATGEREQYF
TRBJ1-5	.	.	TRBV19	TGTGCCAGTGACGGGAATGGCAGCAATCAGCCCCAGCATTTT	CASDGNGSNQPQHF
TRBJ1-2	TRBD1	.	TRBV6-5	TGTGCCAGCAGTCTGGGACAGGACTATGGCTACACCTTC	CASSLGQDYGYTF
TRBJ2-2	TRBD2	.	TRBV5-4	TGTGCCAGCAGCTTGGAAGGACTAGCGGGAGAAAACACCGGGGAGCTGTTTTTT	CASSLEGLAGENTGELFF
TRBJ2-1	TRBD1	.	TRBV6-1	TGTGCCAGCAGTCGGACAGGGGACTACAATGAGCAGTTCTTC	CASSRTGDYNEQFF
TRBJ1-1	.	.	TRBV4-2	TGTGCCAGCAGCCAAGATTCGAGCAGGGGTACTGAAGCTTTCTTT	CASSQDSSRGTEAFF
TRBJ2-2	.	.	TRBV28	TGTGCCAGCAGTTTAGAGGGTGAGTCGGACACCGGGGAGCTGTTTTTT	CASSLEGESDTGELFF
TRBJ2-5	TRBD2	.	TRBV5-6	TGTGCCAGCAGCTTGGAGCGGGGATGGGAGACCCAGTACTTC	CASSLERGWETQYF
TRBJ2-1	.	.	TRBV28	TGTGCCAGCTCCCTTTTCCGGAGAAACAATGAGCAGTTCTTC	CASSLFRRNNEQFF
TRBJ2-5	.	.	TRBV4-2	TGTGCCAGCAGCCAAGGATGGCCGAGCGGCGAGACCCAGTACTTC	CASSQGWPSGETQYF
TRBJ2-2	TRBD2	.	TRBV11-2	TGTGCCAGCAGCCGATGGGGAGCGGGAGAAACCGGGGAGCTGTTTTTT	CASSRWGAGETGELFF
TRBJ2-2	TRBD1	.	TRBV6-5	TGTGCCAGCAGTTACTCAGGACAGGGTAACACCGGGGAGCTGTTTTTT	CASSYSGQGNTGELFF
TRBJ1-4	.	.	TRBV7-9	TGTGCCAGCAGCCATCAGGGTGGTAATGAAAAACTGTTTTTT	CASSHQGGNEKLFF
TRBJ2-7	.	.	TRBV6-1	TGTGCCAGCAGTGAAGAGGCCGAGGAATGGTACGAGCAGTACTTC	CASSEEAEEWYEQYF
TRBJ1-5	TRBD1	.	TRBV9	TGTGCCAGCAGCGTAGATGGGGCGGGGACAGAAAATCAGCCCCAGCATTTT	CASSVDGAGTENQPQHF
TRBJ2-7	TRBD1	.	TRBV5-1	TGCGCCAGCAGCTGGACAGGCGAAATTTCCTACGAGCAGTACTTC	CASSWTGEISYEQYF
TRBJ1-5	.	once	TRBV15	TGTGCCACCAGCAGAGAAACAGGCGTGGATCAGCCCCAGCATTTT	CATSRETGVDQPQHF
TRBJ2-2	.	.	TRBV2	TGTGCCAGCAGTGGAGACATGCCTTCCCCCAACACCGGGGAGCTGTTTTTT	CASSGDMPSPNTGELFF
TRBJ2-7	.	.	TRBV7-9	TGTGCCAGCAGCTTAGCAGGGAGGTACGAGCAGTACTTC	CASSLAGRYEQYF
TRBJ2-7	.	.	TRBV27	TGTGCCAGCAGTGCTGGGGCGTGGTACGAGCAGTACTTC	CASSAGAWYEQYF
TRBJ2-7	TRBD2	.	TRBV5-1	TGCGCCAGCAGCTTGGCCTCTAGCGGGGCCTACGAGCAGTACTTC	CASSLASSGAYEQYF
TRBJ2-1	TRBD1	.	TRBV2	TGTGCCAGCAGATACCGGGACAGCGGCTACAATGAGCAGTTCTTC	CASRYRDSGYNEQFF
TRBJ1-4	.	.	TRBV28	TGTGCCAGCAGTTTAGGGGGGGGCGCCGGGAAACTGTTTTTT	CASSLGGGAGKLFF
TRBJ1-2	TRBD1	.	TRBV29-1	TGCAGCGCTCTCTGGGACAGGGGATTATATGGCTACACCTTC	CSALWDRGLYGYTF
TRBJ2-7	TRBD1	once	TRBV28	TGTGCCAGCAGGTGGGACAGGACAGACTACGAGCAGTACTTC	CASRWDRTDYEQYF